These T cell receptor beta chains were read from a single sample in a study of beta chain features in type 1 diabetes. Clones were read by immunoSEQ multiplex PCR, and TCRdb kept only the in-frame ones, dropping some. In the table there are 200,000 to 300,000 clones, roughly an eighth of which are singletons. Sequenced sample: naive CD4+ T cells from blood. Every receptor here comes from a woman aged 40 to 50 in good health. Each CDR3 is given with its conserved first and last residue. A D gene is named only where the DNA matches it firmly. Only some rows state a clone size, as once, few, many or a class for expanded clones.

>TRBV28|TRBJ2-1|-|-
CASSQGGRKNNEQFF
TGTGCCAGCAGTCAGGGGGGACGGAAAAACAATGAGCAGTTCTTC
>TRBV7-2|TRBJ1-1|-|many
CASSPWNTEAFF
TGTGCCAGCAGCCCCTGGAACACTGAAGCTTTCTTT
>TRBV5-1|TRBJ2-3|TRBD2|-
CASSLLISGGGTDTQYF
TGCGCCAGCAGCTTGTTGATCAGCGGGGGGGGCACAGATACGCAGTATTTT
>TRBV5-1|TRBJ1-6|TRBD1|few
CASSLGPRGYSSSPLHF
TGCGCCAGCAGCTTGGGGCCCAGGGGGTATAGTAGTTCACCCCTCCACTTT
>TRBV7-2|TRBJ2-5|TRBD2|few
CASSPQRGAQETQYF
TGTGCCAGCAGCCCCCAGCGGGGGGCCCAAGAGACCCAGTACTTC
>TRBV18|TRBJ2-5|-|few
CASSPRDQETQYF
TGTGCCAGCTCACCTCGGGACCAAGAGACCCAGTACTTC
>TRBV7-2|TRBJ1-1|-|few
CASSYQSGHVDEAFF
TGTGCCAGCAGCTACCAAAGTGGACACGTCGATGAAGCTTTCTTT
>TRBV4-1|TRBJ2-7|TRBD1|few
CASSPRDRDLYEQYF
TGCGCCAGCAGCCCCCGGGACAGGGATCTCTACGAGCAGTACTTC
>TRBV19|TRBJ1-2|TRBD1|few
CASRSEDRGVGGYTF
TGTGCCAGTAGATCCGAGGACAGGGGAGTCGGTGGCTACACCTTC
>TRBV2|TRBJ1-1|-|-
CASMRRPALNTEAFF
TGTGCCAGCATGAGGCGCCCAGCGTTGAACACTGAAGCTTTCTTT
>TRBV14|TRBJ1-2|-|-
CASSQLGSSAYGYTF
TGTGCCAGCAGCCAACTAGGCAGCTCGGCCTATGGCTACACCTTC
>TRBV27|TRBJ1-1|-|-
CASSLSGGHLTEAFF
TGTGCCAGCAGTTTATCTGGCGGGCACCTCACTGAAGCTTTCTTT
>TRBV11-2|TRBJ2-5|-|few
CASSEQGVETQYF
TGTGCCAGCAGCGAGCAAGGAGTAGAGACCCAGTACTTC
>TRBV18|TRBJ1-1|TRBD1|few
CASSSGQGAFTEAFF
TGTGCCAGCTCGTCGGGCCAGGGGGCTTTTACTGAAGCTTTCTTT
>TRBV2|TRBJ2-1|TRBD2|-
CASVAGLSSYNEQFF
TGTGCCAGTGTAGCGGGGTTAAGCTCCTACAATGAGCAGTTCTTC
>TRBV6-1|TRBJ2-7|TRBD1|-
CASTRQGGSYEQYF
TGTGCCAGCACCCGACAGGGTGGATCCTACGAGCAGTACTTC
>TRBV19|TRBJ2-3|TRBD1|few
CASSSGQGFGDTQYF
TGTGCCAGTAGTTCGGGACAGGGGTTCGGAGATACGCAGTATTTT
>TRBV20-1|TRBJ2-3|-|few
CSAPRETQYF
TGCAGTGCCCCAAGGGAGACGCAGTATTTT
>TRBV6-5|TRBJ2-2|-|-
CASMPGGGTGELFF
TGTGCCAGCATGCCAGGGGGAGGCACCGGGGAGCTGTTTTTT
>TRBV9|TRBJ2-2|TRBD1|-
CASSVVGTEAGELFF
TGTGCCAGCAGCGTAGTCGGGACAGAGGCCGGGGAGCTGTTTTTT
>TRBV29-1|TRBJ2-7|TRBD1|few
CSVSGTGVYEQYF
TGCAGCGTCTCCGGGACAGGGGTCTACGAGCAGTACTTC
>TRBV5-1|TRBJ2-1|-|few
CASSSVRSYNEQFF
TGCGCCAGCAGTAGCGTCCGTTCCTACAATGAGCAGTTCTTC
>TRBV10-3|TRBJ2-2|-|few
CAIRARVEATGELFF
TGTGCCATCAGGGCCCGGGTCGAAGCCACCGGGGAGCTGTTTTTT
>TRBV28|TRBJ1-1|-|-
CASLEGEAFF
TGTGCCAGCCTCGAGGGTGAAGCTTTCTTT
>TRBV25-1|TRBJ1-1|-|few
CASRIKANTEAFF
TGTGCCAGCAGGATTAAAGCGAACACTGAAGCTTTCTTT
>TRBV7-2|TRBJ2-5|-|few
CASSLGTAKETQYF
TGTGCCAGCAGCTTAGGGACAGCTAAAGAGACCCAGTACTTC
>TRBV29-1|TRBJ1-3|-|-
CSVGGPGNTIYF
TGCAGCGTTGGGGGGCCTGGAAACACCATATATTTT
>TRBV6-5|TRBJ2-1|TRBD1|-
CASMRDRAYNEQFF
TGTGCCAGCATGAGGGACAGGGCCTACAATGAGCAGTTCTTC
>TRBV25-1|TRBJ2-7|TRBD1|-
CASSGQDRVIYEQYF
TGTGCCAGCAGTGGCCAGGACAGGGTTATTTACGAGCAGTACTTC
>TRBV19|TRBJ2-3|TRBD2|-
CASSPRLAGLAPEDTQYF
TGTGCCAGTAGTCCCCGACTAGCGGGGCTAGCACCGGAAGATACGCAGTATTTT
>TRBV6-1|TRBJ1-5|TRBD1|few
CASSTGGWQPQHF
TGTGCCAGCAGTACAGGGGGGTGGCAGCCCCAGCATTTT
>TRBV6-5|TRBJ2-7|TRBD2|few
CASSYLFSGGVEQYF
TGTGCCAGCAGTTACCTCTTTAGCGGGGGGGTCGAGCAGTACTTC
>TRBV9|TRBJ1-3|-|-
CASSGFTVPHSGNTIYF
TGTGCCAGCAGCGGGTTTACAGTTCCCCACTCTGGAAACACCATATATTTT
>TRBV5-1|TRBJ2-3|TRBD2|few
CASSSEAGYGTDTQYF
TGCGCCAGCAGCTCTGAAGCGGGGTACGGCACAGATACGCAGTATTTT
>TRBV6-5|TRBJ1-2|-|few
CASSYSLGGGYGYTF
TGTGCCAGCAGTTACAGCCTGGGAGGCGGCTATGGCTACACCTTC
>TRBV15|TRBJ2-7|TRBD1|-
CATSSDSTGAIYEQYF
TGTGCCACCAGCAGTGATTCCACAGGGGCGATATACGAGCAGTACTTC
>TRBV29-1|TRBJ2-3|-|few
CSVLWRRHPDTQYF
TGCAGCGTTCTTTGGAGGAGACACCCCGATACGCAGTATTTT
>TRBV2|TRBJ2-4|-|few
CASSQLAKNIQYF
TGTGCCAGCAGCCAACTAGCCAAAAACATTCAGTACTTC
>TRBV19|TRBJ2-3|TRBD2|few
CASSFTSGGGTDTQYF
TGTGCCAGTAGTTTCACTAGCGGGGGGGGCACAGATACGCAGTATTTT
>TRBV2|TRBJ2-1|TRBD2|-
CASSAGTTEQFF
TGTGCCAGCAGCGCGGGGACTACCGAGCAGTTCTTC
>TRBV2|TRBJ1-2|-|-
CASSHRVGYTF
TGTGCCAGCAGTCACAGGGTCGGCTACACCTTC
>TRBV19|TRBJ1-5|-|-
CASSRTVNQPQHF
TGTGCCAGTAGTAGGACAGTCAATCAGCCCCAGCATTTT
>TRBV2|TRBJ1-5|-|few
CASSEDRGHQPQHF
TGTGCCAGCAGTGAGGATAGGGGTCATCAGCCCCAGCATTTT
>TRBV9|TRBJ2-3|-|few
CASSVRTDTQYF
TGTGCCAGCAGCGTACGTACAGATACGCAGTATTTT
>TRBV5-1|TRBJ1-1|-|-
CASSLDNSNTEAFF
TGCGCCAGCAGCTTGGACAATTCGAACACTGAAGCTTTCTTT
>TRBV7-2|TRBJ2-7|TRBD2|-
CASSLAGGAYEQYF
TGTGCCAGCAGCTTAGCTGGGGGGGCCTACGAGCAGTACTTC
>TRBV6-5|TRBJ2-6|-|few
CASSLGFHSGANVLTF
TGTGCCAGCAGTTTGGGCTTCCACTCTGGGGCCAACGTCCTGACTTTC
>TRBV10-2|TRBJ1-1|-|-
CASGGLGANTEAFF
TGCGCCAGCGGGGGTTTGGGGGCGAACACTGAAGCTTTCTTT
>TRBV5-8|TRBJ2-3|TRBD2|few
CASRRYGGAKDTQYF
TGTGCCAGCAGACGGTACGGGGGGGCCAAAGATACGCAGTATTTT
>TRBV6-5|TRBJ2-1|TRBD2|once
CASIRGRGAYNEQFF
TGTGCCAGCATCCGGGGGCGGGGGGCATACAATGAGCAGTTCTTC
>TRBV7-6|TRBJ2-2|-|-
CASSLAAGLAGELFF
TGTGCCAGCAGCTTAGCGGCAGGGCTGGCCGGGGAGCTGTTTTTT
>TRBV7-2|TRBJ2-3|-|-
CASSFGQSTDTQYF
TGTGCCAGCAGCTTCGGACAGAGCACAGATACGCAGTATTTT
>TRBV19|TRBJ2-1|-|-
CASSIDSGGVRYNEQFF
TGTGCCAGTAGTATAGATTCGGGCGGGGTCCGCTACAATGAGCAGTTCTTC
>TRBV4-2|TRBJ2-3|TRBD2|-
CASSQDKAGGADTQYF
TGTGCCAGCAGCCAAGATAAGGCGGGGGGCGCAGATACGCAGTATTTT
>TRBV9|TRBJ2-1|TRBD2|-
CASSVDPSGGLSNEQFF
TGTGCCAGCAGCGTAGATCCTAGCGGGGGTTTAAGTAATGAGCAGTTCTTC